The 3 T cell receptor beta chains given below trace back to one sample, sequenced in a study of cytomegalovirus exposure and HLA in healthy donors (dated by TCRdb to the late 2010s). The library was built by means of the immunoSEQ multiplex PCR assay. For the multiplex PCR, a mixture combining 60 forward primers for TCR Vbeta segments and 13 reverse primers for TCR Jbeta segments was used. The table was pulled from immuneACCESS by TCRdb, which kept in-frame rearrangements only. Such tables lose some clones; where checked, under half of the loss comes from unresolved V genes, and the rest has no known cause. Present in this sample are around 170,000 clones, 81% of which were seen just once. Together, the top ten hold around 4% of the sample. The specimen sequenced was PBMCs. Receptors were obtained from a man between 50 and 59 years old in good health and CMV-seronegative.

The chain links TRBV27 to TRBJ1-5; 8 bases align to TRBD1. Looked up from germline, CDR1 is MNHEY and CDR2 is SMNVEV (reference sequence). The trim removed 5 bases at V and 5 bases at J, leaving 8 bases unmatched. The CDR3 contains 15 residues. CDR3 sequence reads: CASSRKTGEDQPQHF. The CDR3 region has the DNA TGTGCCAGCAGTCGAAAGACAGGGGAGGATCAGCCCCAGCATTTT.

The chain is built from TRBV18 and TRBJ2-7; 7 nucleotides match TRBD2. Germline CDR1 is KGHSH and CDR2 is LQKENI. This CDR3 spans 15 amino acids. V was clipped by 3 bases and J by 0 bases; unmatched bases: 5. CDR3 region: CASSPGGGNSYEQYF. Written as DNA, the CDR3 is TGTGCCAGCTCACCGGGCGGGGGTAACTCCTACGAGCAGTACTTC.

The CDR3 here is CASSLELTANYGYTF. The CDR3 DNA follows: TGTGCCAGCAGCTTAGAACTGACAGCCAACTATGGCTACACCTTC. The chain links TRBV7-9 to TRBJ1-2, with D tentatively TRBD1 (5 bases). The CDR3 sequence is 15 residues long. Between the trimmed V and J ends, which lost 1 base and 2 bases, there was a span of 11 bases. Germline V CDR1 and CDR2: SEHNR, FQNEAQ (reference sequence).